A single sample is the source of the 12 T cell receptor beta chains below, sequenced in a study of memory CD8 T cells in hepatitis C reinfection. The method was immunoSEQ multiplex PCR; TCRdb's version includes in-frame clones alone and lacks a portion of them. The table includes approximately 52,000 clones, nearly 90% detected once. The time point was: pre-reinfection, 55 to 20 weeks before reinfection detection. The sorted cells went straight to TCR sequencing with no prior in vitro expansion. Material: naive CD8+ T cells sorted from blood. The source is a young man with hepatitis C virus infection.

The chain recombines TRBV10-2 with TRBJ2-1, with 7 bases that match TRBD2. With 6 bases clipped from V and 5 bases from J, the junction kept 13 bases outside the gene matches. Germline V gene data show CDR1 as WSHSY and CDR2 as SAAADI. This CDR3 spans 16 amino acids. CDR3 sequence (DNA): TGCGCCAGCAGCCCCGACGGCGGGGGAAGGGACAATGAGCAGTTCTTC. As protein: CASSPDGGGRDNEQFF.

This clone was detected once. DNA for the CDR3: TGTGCCAGCAGCCGGGACACTAGCTCCTACAATGAGCAGTTCTTC. This encodes CASSRDTSSYNEQFF. The chain is built from TRBV27 and TRBJ2-1; the D gene is possibly TRBD1 (6 bases). V was pared by 6 bases and J by 0 bases, with 12 bases between. Germline V lookup: CDR1 MNHEY, CDR2 SMNVEV (reference sequence). The CDR3 loop spans 15 amino acids.

V usage is TRBV5-4 and J usage is TRBJ2-3, with 7 positions matching TRBD1. This CDR3 has 15 amino acids. Germline CDR1 SGHNT, CDR2 YYREEE (reference sequence). The junction had 12 bases not matched to a gene; V was cut back by 6 bases and J by 5 bases. The DNA of the CDR3 is TGTGCCAGCAAATCGGGGACAGCGAAGGTAGATACGCAGTATTTT. Its translation is CASKSGTAKVDTQYF. Combining the CDR3 with reference TRBV5-4 and TRBJ2-3 gives the whole variable domain ETGVTQSPTHLIKTRGQQVTLRCSSQSGHNTVSWYQQALGQGPQFIFQYYREEENGRGNFPPRFSGLQFPNYSSELNVNALELDDSALYLCASKSGTAKVDTQYFGPGTRLTVL.

This rearrangement joins TRBV14 to TRBJ2-3; D is unclear. This CDR3 has 14 amino acids. The germline V and J ends were trimmed by 0 bases and 3 bases, with 7 bases remaining between them. Germline CDR1 SGHDN, CDR2 FVKESK. CDR3 sequence: CASSQDGSTDTQYF. CDR3 in DNA: TGTGCCAGCAGCCAAGACGGGTCAACAGATACGCAGTATTTT. The full variable domain, in which reference TRBV14 and TRBJ2-3 provide the parts outside the CDR3, is EAGVTQFPSHSVIEKGQTVTLRCDPISGHDNLYWYRRVMGKEIKFLLHFVKESKQDESGMPNNRFLAERTGGTYSTLKVQPAELEDSGVYFCASSQDGSTDTQYFGPGTRLTVL.

This sequence joins TRBV27 and TRBJ2-5, with 11 bases fitting TRBD2. Trimming cost V 5 bases and J 1 base; bases outside gene matches: 9. Germline assignment: CDR1 MNHEY and CDR2 SMNVEV (reference sequence). This CDR3 spans 17 amino acids. CDR3 nucleotide sequence: TGTGCCAGCAGTCCGCGGTTTAGCGGGGGGGTCCAAGAGACCCAGTACTTC. Amino acid sequence: CASSPRFSGGVQETQYF.

V gene TRBV30 combines with J gene TRBJ1-4; D unclear. The CDR3 extends over 16 amino acids. V dropped 3 bases and J dropped 3 bases, with 17 bases sitting between them. In germline, CDR1 is GTSNPN, CDR2 SVGIG (reference sequence). The CDR3 nucleotides read TGTGCCTGGAGCCCTCCCGGCAGGCCAGCTAATGAAAAACTGTTTTTT. It codes for CAWSPPGRPANEKLFF.

This clone was counted once. The chain carries TRBV4-2 and TRBJ2-7; D is perhaps TRBD2 (6 bases). The CDR3 extends over 16 amino acids. V was trimmed by 0 bases and J by 2 bases, leaving 14 bases between them. Germline values: CDR1 LGHNA, CDR2 YNFKEQ. The CDR3, as DNA: TGTGCCAGCAGCCAAGAAGGACTACCTGCCCCCTACGAGCAGTACTTC. It specifies CASSQEGLPAPYEQYF.

The chain uses TRBV7-8 and TRBJ1-1; no reliable D call. The CDR3 totals 13 residues. V was cut by 5 bases and J by 1 base, with 8 bases left in between. CDR1 and CDR2 (germline): SGHVS, FQNEAQ. The CDR3, as DNA: TGTGCCAGCAGCGAGGGAGGGAACACTGAAGCTTTCTTT. Amino acid sequence: CASSEGGNTEAFF.

V is TRBV29-1 and J is TRBJ1-1; the D gene is possibly TRBD1 (5 bases). The CDR3 has 15 residues. Germline CDR1 reads SQVTM; CDR2 reads ANQGSEA. V was shortened by 0 bases and J by 4 bases, with 15 bases between the two germline ends. The CDR3 region is CSVEEGQAGGTEAFF. The CDR3 bases are TGCAGCGTTGAAGAAGGGCAAGCGGGGGGCACTGAAGCTTTCTTT. Filled out from reference TRBV29-1 and TRBJ1-1, the complete variable domain reads SAVISQKPSRDICQRGTSLTIQCQVDSQVTMMFWYRQQPGQSLTLIATANQGSEATYESGFVIDKFPISRPNLTFSTLTVSNMSPEDSSIYLCSVEEGQAGGTEAFFGQGTRLTVV.

J is TRBJ2-7 and V is TRBV27; TRBD1 agrees at 8 bases. The CDR3 contains 15 residues. Germline trimming cut 6 bases from V and 3 bases from J; bases unmatched to any gene: 10. Germline values: CDR1 MNHEY, CDR2 SMNVEV (reference sequence). The CDR3 nucleotides are TGTGCCAGCAGCGTCTCGACAGGGGAAGTCTACGAGCAGTACTTC. Translating it yields CASSVSTGEVYEQYF.

The V and J genes are TRBV5-6 and TRBJ1-5, with a weak D call TRBD1 (5 bases). V was pared by 1 base and J by 5 bases, with 13 bases between. The CDR3 is 15 residues long. Germline V lookup: CDR1 SGHDT, CDR2 YYEEEE. As DNA, the CDR3 is TGTGCCAGCAGCTTGTATGCTGGGGCTGATCAGCCCCAGCATTTT. Its protein product is CASSLYAGADQPQHF.

In its sample, this clone was seen once. The rearrangement joins TRBV6-5 to TRBJ2-5; the match to TRBD2 covers 11 bases. The germline V gene has CDR1 MNHEY and CDR2 SVGAGI. Trimming at V came to 4 bases and at J to 11 bases, leaving 15 bases not matched to a gene. The CDR3 has 16 amino acids. CDR3 in amino acids: CASSLTTSGTAKEQYF. The CDR3 DNA is TGTGCCAGCAGTTTAACGACTAGCGGGACGGCAAAAGAGCAGTACTTC.